This T cell receptor (beta chain) was profiled in a study of CD8 T cells in Susac syndrome. Germline V gene lookup returns CDR1 DFQATT and CDR2 SNEGSKA (reference sequence). The CDR3 is made up of 17 amino acids. V shed 3 bases, J shed 2 bases, and the junction held 7 bases outside the gene matches. RNA amounts of 0.5 to 1 ug underwent reverse transcription with random hexamers. Amplification of the TCR beta CDR3 was carried out by immunoSEQ multiplex PCR, which spanned a total of 54 Vbeta and 13 Jbeta segments. TCRdb reanalysed the immunoSEQ multiplex PCR reads using MiXCR and keeps one entry per CDR3 protein. The sample consists of roughly 150,000 distinct CDR3 sequences, just under 95% of them appearing once.

The receptor was derived from a human donor with multiple sclerosis. This rearrangement joins TRBV20-1 to TRBJ2-1, with 13 positions matching TRBD2. Material for sequencing was CD8+ T cells from PBMCs. CDR3 loop: CSASVGLAGETYNEQFF. The CDR3 DNA reads as TGCAGTGCTAGCGTCGGACTAGCGGGGGAAACCTACAATGAGCAGTTCTTC.